The 7 T cell receptor beta chains in this list originate from one sample, sequenced in a study of shared clonotypes between healthy human individuals. TCRdb's copy holds only in-frame clones and misses some; the assay was immunoSEQ multiplex PCR. The table shows roughly 1 million clones, with around 78% occurring only once. Sequenced input: memory CD4+ T cells from PBMCs. Subset given: CD45RA-negative fraction. Receptor source: a man aged 18 to 35 in good health. Some clones in this sample may be carry-over from other donors' samples.

The gene calls are TRBV11-2 and TRBJ2-3, with 10 bases identical to TRBD1. V lost 6 bases and J lost 4; bases outside the gene matches: 13. The CDR3 loop spans 17 amino acids. Germline CDR1 is SGHAT and CDR2 is FQNNGV. CDR3 amino acids: CASRPSPGTGDADTQYF. The DNA of the CDR3 is TGTGCCAGCAGGCCAAGTCCCGGGACAGGGGACGCAGATACGCAGTATTTT.

The chain employs TRBV30 and TRBJ1-1; D is undetermined. Germline V gene lookup returns CDR1 GTSNPN and CDR2 SVGIG (reference sequence). The CDR3 spans 14 residues. V shed 0 bases and J shed 0 bases, with 8 bases lying between them. In DNA form, the CDR3 reads TGTGCCTGGAGTGTCCGGCACATGAACACTGAAGCTTTCTTT. Translation: CAWSVRHMNTEAFF. The whole variable domain, remainder taken from reference TRBV30 and TRBJ1-1, is SQTIHQWPATLVQPVGSPLSLECTVEGTSNPNLYWYRQAAGRGLQLLFYSVGIGQISSEVPQNLSASRPQDRQFILSSKKLLLSDSGFYLCAWSVRHMNTEAFFGQGTRLTVV.

As for this clone: The sample has other DNA sequences that encode this CDR3 too. The chain combines TRBV5-1 with TRBJ2-5; 9 nucleotides align to TRBD1. V shed 2 bases and J 2 bases; nucleotides not matched to a gene: 1. The CDR3 sequence is 14 residues long. Germline CDR1 reads SGHRS; CDR2 reads YFSETQ. The CDR3 DNA sequence: TGCGCCAGCAGCTTTGGGACAGGGCAAGAGACCCAGTACTTC. This sequence encodes CASSFGTGQETQYF.

Only a few counts were recorded for this clone. The CDR3, as DNA: TGTGCCAGCAGGCGGGACACTGTCCCCCTCTACGAGCAGTACTTC. Protein: CASRRDTVPLYEQYF. V and J are TRBV6-1 and TRBJ2-7; D could derive from TRBD1 or TRBD2 (6 bases each). The germline V gene encodes CDR1 MNHNS and CDR2 SASEGT. The CDR3 runs to 15 residues. V dropped 6 bases and J dropped 3 bases, with 18 bases sitting between them.

A note on this clone: This same CDR3 is encoded by further DNA sequences in the sample. The genes are TRBV6-1 and TRBJ2-2, with D unclear. V lost 4 bases to trimming and J lost 6 bases, with 3 bases between them. The germline CDR1 and CDR2 sequences are MNHNS and SASEGT. This CDR3 is 11 amino acids long. CDR3 region: CASSGAGELFF. CDR3 coding DNA: TGTGCCAGCAGTGGGGCCGGGGAGCTGTTTTTT.

The chain recombines TRBV28 with TRBJ1-2, with D hard to call. The CDR3 extends over 12 amino acids. V lost 3 bases and J 6 bases, leaving 8 bases between the germline ends. Germline V lookup: CDR1 MDHEN, CDR2 SYDVKM. The CDR3 reads CASSLGNNGYTF. DNA of the CDR3: TGTGCCAGCAGTTTGGGGAACAATGGCTACACCTTC.

As regards this clone: Other nucleotide sequences from this sample produce the same CDR3. In DNA form, the CDR3 reads TGCGCCAGCAGCTTGGGGCAGGGGAACACCGGGGAGCTGTTTTTT. It encodes CASSLGQGNTGELFF. The chain has TRBV5-1 and TRBJ2-2; perhaps TRBD1 as D (5 bases). Deletions cut 0 bases from V and 1 base from J, with 7 bases between. Germline V gives CDR1 SGHRS, CDR2 YFSETQ. CDR3 length equals 15 residues.